Below are 21 T cell receptor beta chains sequenced from a single sample in a study of STAT5B mutations in CD4+ large granular lymphocyte leukemia (dated by TCRdb to the early 2020s). The library was built by means of the immunoSEQ multiplex PCR assay. Imported from immuneACCESS, the table was reduced by TCRdb to in-frame sequences with V and J called. These copies leave out some clones; in studies compared against another copy, an unresolved V gene accounts for under half, and the cause of the remainder is not known. The sample table contains approximately 32,000 clones; only one count was recorded for approximately 90% of them. 0.97% of the sample is in the top ten clones. The sequencing sample was made of CD4+ T cells from blood buffy coats. Receptors originate from a human donor in good health.

This chain uses TRBV19 with TRBJ2-2; TRBD2 aligns across 7 bases. V lost 4 bases, J lost 4 bases, and 6 bases stayed unmatched. The germline V gene encodes CDR1 LNHDA and CDR2 SQIVND (reference sequence). This CDR3 has 15 amino acids. DNA of the CDR3: TGTGCCAGTAGTACGATGGGAGGGGTCACCGGGGAGCTGTTTTTT. Its protein is CASSTMGGVTGELFF.

The gene calls are TRBV6-4 and TRBJ2-1; the match to TRBD2 covers 11 bases. Per the germline V gene, CDR1 is MRHNA and CDR2 is SNTAGT. With V trimmed by 3 bases and J by 5 bases, 3 bases remained unmatched. The CDR3 has 15 amino acids. CDR3 nucleotide sequence: TGTGCCAGCAGTGATTTGACTAGCGGGAACAATGAGCAGTTCTTC. Translating it yields CASSDLTSGNNEQFF.

The J gene is TRBJ1-3, the V gene TRBV14, with a weak D call TRBD1 (5 bases). Trimming pared 0 bases from V and 4 bases from J, leaving 13 bases between. The CDR3 spans 16 residues. Germline values: CDR1 SGHDN, CDR2 FVKESK. The CDR3 region has the DNA TGTGCCAGCAGCCAAGAAGTTTGGACACGAGGAAACACCATATATTTT. As protein: CASSQEVWTRGNTIYF.

The V call is TRBV7-9, the J call TRBJ2-3, with D unclear. Germline V gene data show CDR1 as SEHNR and CDR2 as FQNEAQ (reference sequence). V lost 0 bases and J lost 0, with 4 bases in between. The CDR3 runs to 14 residues. The CDR3, as DNA: TGTGCCAGCAGCTTAGCGACTAGCACAGATACGCAGTATTTT. It specifies CASSLATSTDTQYF.

This clone has more than one count but fewer than ten. V gene TRBV10-1 combines with J gene TRBJ1-6; D is perhaps TRBD1 (6 bases). CDR1 is WNHNN, CDR2 SYGVQD, per germline (reference sequence). Trimming removed 7 bases at V and 7 bases at J, with 11 bases between. CDR3 length: 13 residues. This CDR3 reads CASNQGTNSPLHF. The CDR3 DNA reads TGCGCCAGCAACCAGGGGACCAATTCACCCCTCCACTTT.

CDR3 coding DNA: TGTGCCAGTACGGGCATTTATAGCAATCAGCCCCAGCATTTT. Translated, it gives CASTGIYSNQPQHF. The J gene is TRBJ1-5, the V gene TRBV19; D unresolved. The CDR3 length is 14 residues. Germline assignment: CDR1 LNHDA and CDR2 SQIVND (reference sequence). Trimming cost V 7 bases and J 0 bases, with 10 bases left between them.

This chain links TRBV7-7 with TRBJ2-2; possible D gene TRBD2, 6 bases. The CDR3 is made up of 15 amino acids. Looked up from germline, CDR1 is SSHAT and CDR2 is FNYEAQ (reference sequence). V was cut by 1 base and J by 4 bases, with 10 bases left in between. The CDR3 DNA is TGTGCCAGCAGCTTAGGACTAGTTGGCACCGGGGAGCTGTTTTTT. This gives the protein CASSLGLVGTGELFF.

The chain combines TRBV11-2 with TRBJ2-1, with 7 bases identical to TRBD2. CDR3 size: 16 residues. The trim removed 2 bases at V and 5 bases at J, leaving 9 bases unmatched. Germline CDR1 reads SGHAT; CDR2 reads FQNNGV. DNA for the CDR3: TGTGCCAGCAGCTTACGGAAGGGACTAAGGAACAATGAGCAGTTCTTC. The encoded protein is CASSLRKGLRNNEQFF.

V usage is TRBV2 and J usage is TRBJ2-1; 14 bases match TRBD2. V gave up 7 bases and J gave up 10 bases; unmatched junction bases: 9. The germline gives CDR1 SNHLY, CDR2 FYNNEI. This CDR3 is 15 amino acids long. CDR3 DNA: TGTGCCAGCACCCCGGGACTAGCGGGAGCTAAGGAGCAGTTCTTC. This translates into CASTPGLAGAKEQFF.

The gene calls are TRBV7-9 and TRBJ1-2; D possibly corresponds to TRBD1 (5 bases). The germline V gene has CDR1 SEHNR and CDR2 FQNEAQ (reference sequence). Trimming removed 2 bases at V and 8 bases at J, with 18 bases between. The CDR3 consists of 15 residues. The CDR3 nucleotides are TGTGCCAGCAGCTTACAGGGTATCGGGTGGGACGGCTACACCTTC. Its translation is CASSLQGIGWDGYTF.

The rearrangement links TRBV7-3 to TRBJ2-5, with D possibly matching TRBD1 (6 bases). Trimming removed 1 base at V and 1 base at J, with 10 bases between. Looked up from germline, CDR1 is SGHTA and CDR2 is FQGTGA. The CDR3 has 15 amino acids. The CDR3 bases are TGTGCCAGCAGCTTAAGGGGGCGCGCCCAAGAGACCCAGTACTTC. Translation: CASSLRGRAQETQYF. The entire variable domain, with the rest obtained from reference TRBV7-3 and TRBJ2-5, is as follows: GAGVSQTPSNKVTEKGKYVELRCDPISGHTALYWYRQSLGQGPEFLIYFQGTGAADDSGLPNDRFFAVRPEGSVSTLKIQRTERGDSAVYLCASSLRGRAQETQYFGPGTRLLVL.

The chain recombines TRBV6-1 with TRBJ1-6; D remains ambiguous. This CDR3 has 11 residues. Germline V gene sequence: CDR1 MNHNS, CDR2 SASEGT. The germline V and J ends were trimmed by 5 bases and 14 bases, with 10 bases remaining between them. The CDR3 spells CASSITGSLHF. CDR3 in DNA: TGTGCCAGCAGTATAACTGGGTCCCTCCACTTT.

The chain recombines TRBV20-1 with TRBJ1-2, with TRBD1 as a possible D gene (6 bases). Trimming took 7 bases from V and 7 from J, leaving 13 bases between them. The CDR3 spans 11 residues. CDR1 is DFQATT, CDR2 SNEGSKA, per germline (reference sequence). CDR3 sequence: CSVWGRGGYTF. The DNA of the CDR3 is TGCAGTGTTTGGGGGCGAGGTGGCTACACCTTC.

This sequence joins TRBV10-2 and TRBJ1-1; 7 bases agree with TRBD1. Unmatched junction bases numbered 13, after V lost 6 bases and J lost 0 bases. Per the germline V gene, CDR1 is WSHSY and CDR2 is SAAADI. The length of the CDR3 is 17 residues. The CDR3: CASSTWGTASMNTEAFF. CDR3 in DNA: TGCGCCAGCAGCACTTGGGGGACAGCTTCTATGAACACTGAAGCTTTCTTT.

The rearrangement uses TRBV11-3 and TRBJ2-7, with D perhaps TRBD2 (6 bases). CDR3 length: 15 amino acids. V shed 4 bases and J shed 4 bases, with 17 bases lying between them. Germline CDR1 reads SGHNT; CDR2 reads YENEEA. CDR3 in amino acids: CASSSGTGAIYEQYF. The DNA of the CDR3 is TGTGCCAGCAGCTCGGGGACTGGGGCAATTTACGAGCAGTACTTC.

The chain combines TRBV7-2 with TRBJ1-3; a possible D gene is TRBD1 (5 bases). The CDR3 consists of 15 residues. The V end was cut by 2 bases, the J end by 0 bases, with 8 bases between. Germline values: CDR1 SGHTA, CDR2 FQGNSA. CDR3 sequence reads: CASSLYQGSGNTIYF. In nucleotides, the CDR3 is TGTGCCAGCAGCTTATACCAGGGCTCTGGAAACACCATATATTTT.

The chain combines TRBV18 with TRBJ2-7; tentative D call: TRBD1 (6 bases). This CDR3 region has 13 residues. Trimming took 6 bases from V and 7 from J, leaving 16 bases between them. Germline V gene sequence: CDR1 KGHSH, CDR2 LQKENI. The DNA of the CDR3 is TGTGCCAGCTCCCCATCTCAGGGGCAAGAGCAGTACTTC. Protein sequence: CASSPSQGQEQYF.

V gene TRBV5-1 combines with J gene TRBJ1-4; D might be TRBD1 (6 bases). Germline assignment: CDR1 SGHRS and CDR2 YFSETQ. This CDR3 has 14 residues. V lost 7 bases and J lost 8, with 18 bases in between. DNA of the CDR3: TGCGCCAGCTCCTGGGGACATGAGGACGAAAAACTGTTTTTT. It yields the protein CASSWGHEDEKLFF.

The CDR3 is CASSPMTGGNQPQHF. In nucleotides, the CDR3 is TGTGCCAGCAGTCCCATGACAGGGGGCAATCAGCCCCAGCATTTT. The J gene is TRBJ1-5, the V gene TRBV28; 8 bases match TRBD1. The V and J ends lost 5 bases and 2 bases, in that order; junction bases with no gene match: 5. CDR3 size: 15 residues. Germline CDR1 is MDHEN and CDR2 is SYDVKM. Looking up the rest from reference TRBV28 and TRBJ1-5 gives the full variable domain: DVKVTQSSRYLVKRTGEKVFLECVQDMDHENMFWYRQDPGLGLRLIYFSYDVKMKEKGDIPEGYSVSREKKERFSLILESASTNQTSMYLCASSPMTGGNQPQHFGDGTRLSIL.

The chain carries TRBV19 and TRBJ2-2; D possibly corresponds to TRBD2 (5 bases). CDR3 length equals 15 residues. Germline CDR1 is LNHDA and CDR2 is SQIVND (reference sequence). Deletions cut 6 bases from V and 5 bases from J, with 16 bases between. The DNA for the CDR3 is TGTGCCAGTAGGATGGTAGGGAGCCAGACCGGGGAGCTGTTTTTT. Translating gives CASRMVGSQTGELFF.

The chain is built from TRBV6-5 and TRBJ2-7, with 8 nucleotides matching TRBD2. Unmatched junction bases numbered 15, after V lost 6 bases and J lost 8 bases. CDR3 length: 15 residues. CDR1 MNHEY and CDR2 SVGAGI come from the germline V gene. CDR3 sequence: CASRTSSGNAVKQYF. In nucleotides, the CDR3 is TGTGCCAGCAGAACGAGTAGCGGGAATGCTGTGAAGCAGTACTTC.